Detailed here is one T cell receptor (beta chain). Its cognate antigen is unknown. One end of the junction is discordant with germline, which a read error may explain. No cell sorting was done before RNA was extracted from the tissue. Distant lung tissue was collected more than 3 cm away from the tumor edge. These data belong to a study of tumor and adjacent non-tumor tissue in lung cancer. The wider study: Samples averaged roughly 4.2 million productive TCRbeta reads each. General study points: In normal lung, the top 100 clones were significantly more dominant than in tumor. Patients with more diverse tumor TCRs had worse survival.

The CDR3 extends over 16 amino acids. Germline V gene data show CDR1 as LGHNA and CDR2 as YSLEER. TCRbeta libraries were built with three rounds of nested PCR, modified from ARM-PCR. TCRdb re-derived calls from the multiplex PCR reads in MiXCR, one entry per CDR3 protein. The sample records about 80,000 distinct CDR3 sequences, approximately 80% being singletons. What was sequenced was distant non-tumor lung tissue. This TCR was sampled from a man in his 60s with non-small cell lung cancer. The V gene is TRBV4-3, the J gene TRBJ2-3; D perhaps matches TRBD2 (6 bases). CDR3 amino acids: CASSQGRAGTTDTQYF. CDR3 nucleotide sequence: TGCGCTAGCAGCCAAGGTAGAGCGGGCACCACAGATACGCAGTACTTT.